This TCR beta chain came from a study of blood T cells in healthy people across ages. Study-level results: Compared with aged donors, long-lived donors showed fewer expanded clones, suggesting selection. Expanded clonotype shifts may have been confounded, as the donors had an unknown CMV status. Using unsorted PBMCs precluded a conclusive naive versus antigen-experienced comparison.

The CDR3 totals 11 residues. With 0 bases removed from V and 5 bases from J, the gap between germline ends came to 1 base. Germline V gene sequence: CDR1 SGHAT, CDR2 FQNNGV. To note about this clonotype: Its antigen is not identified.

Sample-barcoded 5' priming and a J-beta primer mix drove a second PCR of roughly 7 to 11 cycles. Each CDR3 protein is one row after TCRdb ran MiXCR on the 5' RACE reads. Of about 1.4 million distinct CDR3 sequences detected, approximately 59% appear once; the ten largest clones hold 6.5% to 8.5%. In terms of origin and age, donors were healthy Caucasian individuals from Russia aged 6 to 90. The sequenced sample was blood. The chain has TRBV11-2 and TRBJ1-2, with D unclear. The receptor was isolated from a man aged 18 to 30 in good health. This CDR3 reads CASSLEYGYTF. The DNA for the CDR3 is TGTGCCAGCAGCTTAGAGTATGGCTACACCTTC.